The rows below give T cell receptor beta chains drawn from one sample of a study of blood T cell repertoires in COVID-19. Libraries were prepared by immunoSEQ multiplex PCR; TCRdb keeps only in-frame clonotypes and omits some of them. Of approximately 530,000 clones listed, around 90% are singletons. Sequencing was performed on peripheral blood. These TCRs come from a woman in her forties or fifties with COVID-19, enrolled during active disease. Both conserved end residues are part of each CDR3. The D gene is left open where the match is weak. The size entry is marked missing in some rows and otherwise reads once, few, many or a size class.

size,V,J,D,CDR3,DNA
NA,TRBV30,TRBJ1-2,TRBD1,CAWSGDRAYGYTF,TGTGCCTGGAGTGGCGACAGGGCCTATGGCTACACCTTC
NA,TRBV6-5,TRBJ1-6,NA,CASMEDPERALHF,TGTGCCAGCATGGAGGATCCAGAGAGGGCCCTCCACTTT
NA,TRBV7-9,TRBJ2-3,NA,CASSALETGGTTDTQYF,TGTGCCAGCAGCGCACTCGAAACGGGGGGCACTACAGATACGCAGTATTTT
few,TRBV7-2,TRBJ1-6,TRBD1,CASSQTGTGVSPLHF,TGTGCCAGCAGCCAAACCGGGACAGGGGTCTCACCCCTCCACTTT
NA,TRBV29-1,TRBJ1-1,NA,CSAGQGGNTEAFF,TGCAGCGCCGGGCAAGGAGGTAACACTGAAGCTTTCTTT
NA,TRBV24-1,TRBJ2-2,NA,CATSDTVRGTTGELFF,TGTGCCACCAGTGACACCGTAAGGGGGACCACCGGGGAGCTGTTTTTT
NA,TRBV11-1,TRBJ2-7,TRBD1,CAVSQTGSYEQYF,TGTGCTGTTTCCCAGACAGGGTCCTACGAGCAGTACTTC
NA,TRBV2,TRBJ2-1,TRBD1,CASSDQGVKDNEQFF,TGTGCCAGCAGTGATCAGGGGGTGAAGGACAATGAGCAGTTCTTC
NA,TRBV28,TRBJ2-7,NA,CASRPTGFYEQYF,TGTGCCAGCAGACCTACAGGGTTCTACGAGCAGTACTTC
once,TRBV9,TRBJ2-7,NA,CASSVALNYEQYF,TGTGCCAGCAGCGTAGCTCTTAACTACGAGCAGTACTTC
few,TRBV19,TRBJ1-1,NA,CASSGPADTEAFF,TGTGCCAGTAGTGGCCCGGCGGACACTGAAGCTTTCTTT
NA,TRBV25-1,TRBJ2-3,NA,CASSEYETSTDTQYF,TGTGCCAGCAGTGAATATGAGACTAGCACAGATACGCAGTATTTT
NA,TRBV5-1,TRBJ2-7,TRBD2,CASSWSGRSSYEQYF,TGCGCCAGCAGCTGGAGCGGGAGGAGCTCCTACGAGCAGTACTTC
NA,TRBV5-4,TRBJ2-1,TRBD1,CASSWDRGPYNEQFF,TGTGCCAGCAGCTGGGACAGGGGGCCCTACAATGAGCAGTTCTTC
NA,TRBV27,TRBJ2-3,NA,CASSLRGPYTDTQYF,TGTGCCAGCAGTTTGCGGGGGCCGTACACAGATACGCAGTATTTT
NA,TRBV7-9,TRBJ1-3,NA,CASSLAISGNTIYF,TGTGCCAGCAGCTTAGCCATCTCTGGAAACACCATATATTTT
NA,TRBV29-1,TRBJ2-7,TRBD1,CSVRLGTGSGEQYF,TGCAGCGTCCGATTAGGGACAGGCTCGGGTGAGCAGTACTTC
NA,TRBV7-3,TRBJ2-1,NA,CASSHAGGSFHDEQFF,TGTGCCAGCAGCCACGCCGGAGGCTCCTTCCACGATGAGCAGTTCTTC
NA,TRBV5-1,TRBJ2-3,TRBD1,CASSYGTDRASTDTQYF,TGCGCCAGCAGCTATGGGACGGACAGGGCGAGCACAGATACGCAGTATTTT
NA,TRBV5-1,TRBJ1-2,TRBD1,CASSSDRAANYGYTF,TGCGCCAGCTCAAGTGACAGGGCCGCTAACTATGGCTACACCTTC
NA,TRBV5-6,TRBJ2-2,NA,CASSLIRARTGELFF,TGTGCCAGCAGCTTGATCAGGGCCCGCACCGGGGAGCTGTTTTTT
NA,TRBV6-5,TRBJ1-3,NA,CASSYMSSGNTIYF,TGTGCCAGCAGTTACATGAGCTCTGGAAACACCATATATTTT
NA,TRBV5-6,TRBJ1-6,NA,CASSLLHPGRGSPLHF,TGTGCCAGCAGCTTGCTGCACCCCGGGAGGGGTTCACCCCTCCACTTT
few,TRBV12-3/TRBV12-4,TRBJ2-7,NA,CASTGEPTYEQYF,TGTGCCAGCACCGGGGAGCCGACGTACGAGCAGTACTTC
few,TRBV5-6,TRBJ1-1,NA,CASSFLQGSEAFF,TGTGCCAGCAGCTTTCTTCAGGGCTCCGAAGCTTTCTTT
NA,TRBV30,TRBJ1-2,NA,CAWRIALSGGF,TGTGCCTGGAGAATTGCCCTCTCCGGGGGCTTC
NA,TRBV5-4,TRBJ1-2,TRBD1,CASSLGDSLSNYGYTF,TGTGCCAGCAGCTTGGGGGACAGCTTATCTAACTATGGCTACACCTTC
NA,TRBV20-1,TRBJ1-2,NA,CSASRAGRTTYGYTF,TGCAGTGCTAGTCGGGCAGGGCGAACGACCTATGGCTACACCTTC
NA,TRBV21-1,TRBJ1-5,NA,CASSKDRDQPQHF,TGTGCCAGCAGCAAGGACAGGGACCAGCCCCAGCATTTT
few,TRBV4-2,TRBJ2-7,NA,CASSLRTGDSYEQYF,TGTGCCAGCAGCTTGAGGACCGGGGACTCCTACGAGCAGTACTTC
few,TRBV4-1,TRBJ2-7,TRBD2,CASSQGLAGSSSYEQYF,TGCGCCAGCAGCCAGGGACTAGCGGGGTCCAGCTCCTACGAGCAGTACTTC
NA,TRBV6-1,TRBJ1-1,TRBD1,CASSERQGAGNTEAFF,TGTGCCAGCAGTGAGAGACAGGGGGCGGGAAACACTGAAGCTTTCTTT
NA,TRBV5-6,TRBJ1-2,TRBD1,CASSLGQGAQGYTF,TGTGCCAGCAGCTTGGGACAGGGGGCGCAGGGCTACACCTTC
once,TRBV29-1,TRBJ1-2,NA,CSVGSPNYGYTF,TGCAGCGTTGGTAGTCCTAACTATGGCTACACCTTC